This T cell receptor beta chain comes out of a study of spatial heterogeneity in lung cancer (dated by TCRdb to between 2018 and 2021). General notes on the study: Beta-chain transcripts were consistently detected in greater numbers than alpha-chain transcripts, which likely reflected higher beta-chain transcript abundance. In the raw uncorrected reads, each unique combination of TCR and UMI appeared on average more than ten times. The study quantitatively compared TCR alpha and beta repertoires across multiple tumor regions, matched nontumor lung and blood in non-small cell lung cancer. Nonsynonymous mutation counts, determined by whole-exome sequencing of tumor tissue, were related to TCR repertoire features. At surgery, hundreds of tumor regions, around 68 matched nontumor lung samples and 56 PBMC samples were TCR-sequenced for both alpha and beta chains. The investigation overall reported the following: Ubiquitous expanded tumor TCRs showed up in blood more often at tumor resection than at routine follow-up. Additional single-cell paired TCR alpha and beta sequencing was considered necessary to confirm, at a functional level, the hypothesis that regional TCRs recognize regional mutations.

From the cysteine up to the phenylalanine, the CDR3 has a length of 19 residues. Only the CDR3 portion is preserved as DNA: 57 bases, with reading frame beginning at the first base. Trimming takes 0 bases off V and 5 bases off J; junction bases not matched to a gene: 12. CDR1 and CDR2 (LGHNA, YSLEER) derive from the germline V gene. Read against the paper, the sample's time point label means: sample taken at primary tumor resection. The donors were some 70 patients from the lung TRACERx cohort who had early-stage, untreated non-small cell lung cancer. TCR sequencing used whole RNA extracted from tumor and nontumor lung tissue, or from cryopreserved PBMC samples, without cell sorting. Only patients with enough RNA available from two or more tumor regions were chosen for TCR sequencing. Library generation was performed with 5' RACE. Sequencing was performed on a NextSeq 500. To allow correction of PCR and sequencing errors, the TCR library protocol tagged every TCR cDNA molecule with a unique molecular identifier. Regarding the original processing steps: Decombinator tools were used for TCR identification, UMI-based error correction and CDR3 extraction. TCRs above a frequency of 2 per 1,000, corresponding to the top 1% of the tumor frequency distribution, were defined as expanded. Renyi diversity was calculated using the R vegan package after each repertoire was subsampled 100 times to 5,000 TCRs. CDR3 similarity networks were built from amino acid triplet string-kernel similarity, with CDR3s being connected when pairwise similarity was above 0.82. The public sequencing data were trimmed at Q25 with fastp and processed into clonotypes with MiXCR by TCRdb, which kept only in-frame beta chains. Duplicate CDR3 protein sequences are folded into a single record with the most common DNA and genes. TCRdb, rather than the study authors, made the V and J calls. A total of 35,000 to 55,000 distinct CDR3 sequences appear in this sample, around 15% of them only once. The top ten clonotypes cover about 60% of the sample.

Many counts were recorded for this clonotype. Its antigen is still unknown. The sample holds no much larger clone one base away, and base qualities are not on file. The source is a male donor with early-stage non-small cell lung cancer. The V and J segments used are TRBV4-3 and TRBJ2-3, with 12 junctional bases fitting TRBD2. Sequencing was performed on PBMCs, taken at surgery. Here the CDR3 is given as CASSQERLAGGHDGDTQYF. DNA sequence: TGCGCCAGCAGCCAAGAGCGTCTAGCGGGAGGGCACGATGGAGATACGCAGTATTTT.